The entry below gives a single T cell receptor (beta chain) sequence along with its context. One end of the junction varies from germline; a read error may be responsible. The data were taken from a study of OX40 agonist ivuxolimab in advanced cancers. Study-level background: Patients received ivuxolimab, an intravenous treatment, every 2 weeks at 0.01 to 10 mg/kg. Hepatocellular carcinoma, melanoma, renal cell or head and neck cancer affected the dose-escalation patients.

Some clones are missing from TCRdb's copy, which holds only in-frame ones; the method was immunoSEQ multiplex PCR. The table shows about 61,000 clones, with around 92% occurring only once. The source of this sequence is an adult with an advanced solid tumor such as melanoma, head and neck, liver or kidney cancer. The sequences come from CD4+ or CD8+ T cells sorted from blood, collected in a trial of the OX40 agonist ivuxolimab.

CDR3 loop: CASMSSTDTQYF. CDR3 nucleotides: TGTGCCAGCATGAGTAGCACGGATACGCAGTATTTT. The J gene is TRBJ2-3, the V gene TRBV9; D gene uncertain. Germline assignment: CDR1 SGDLS and CDR2 YYNGEE. This CDR3 has 12 amino acids. Drawing the rest from reference TRBV9 and TRBJ2-3, the complete variable domain is DSGVTQTPKHLITATGQRVTLRCSPRSGDLSVYWYQQSLDQGLQFLIQYYNGEERAKGNILERFSAQQFPDLHSELNLSSLELGDSALYFCASMSSTDTQYFGPGTRLTVL.